This T cell receptor (beta chain) appears in the sequencing data of a study of PD-1 blockade in mismatch repair-deficient tumors. Study as a whole: Patients had roughly twelve mismatch repair-deficient cancer types, all previously treated and progressing. General study results and limits: Three of seven peptides expanded clones, giving 110 to 150 unique blood TCRs.

Time point noted: identical roughly 10-day culture without peptide (control). Mismatch repair deficiency was confirmed in all patients, by PCR or immunohistochemistry. An approximately 10-day in vitro culture was run per each of roughly seven reactive peptides. Worth noting for this clone: Its target is not known.

Only in-frame clones appear in the TCRdb table, and some are missing; sequencing was by immunoSEQ multiplex PCR. Among more than 13,000 clones listed, 70% to 90% were seen once. V dropped 6 bases and J dropped 7 bases, with 13 bases sitting between them. The CDR3 loop spans 13 amino acids. Germline CDR1 SGHTA, CDR2 FQGTGA. This sequence was found in an adult with mismatch repair-deficient cancer. Sequencing was performed on cells cultured in vitro, taken from a patient treated with pembrolizumab. The chain uses TRBV7-3 and TRBJ2-1; no clear D gene. This chain's CDR3 is CASRGRASNEQFF. The CDR3 bases are TGTGCCAGCAGGGGCCGGGCATCGAATGAGCAGTTCTTC.